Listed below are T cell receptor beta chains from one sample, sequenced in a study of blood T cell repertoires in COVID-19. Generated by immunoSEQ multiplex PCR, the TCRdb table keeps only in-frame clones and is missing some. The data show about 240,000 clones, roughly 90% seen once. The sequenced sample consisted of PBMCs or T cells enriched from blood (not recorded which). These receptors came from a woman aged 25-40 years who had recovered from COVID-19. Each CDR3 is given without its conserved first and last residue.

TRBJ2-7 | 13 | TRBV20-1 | SASGDRGSLGEQY
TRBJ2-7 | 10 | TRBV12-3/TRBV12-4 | ASSLTVYEQY
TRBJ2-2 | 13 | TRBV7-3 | ASSLWGAGTGELF
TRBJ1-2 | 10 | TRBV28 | ASKTENYGYT
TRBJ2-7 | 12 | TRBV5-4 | ASSSLAGGYEQY
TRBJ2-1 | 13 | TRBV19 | ASSLGQGLRNEQF
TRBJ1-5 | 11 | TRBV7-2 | ASSLERLWPQH
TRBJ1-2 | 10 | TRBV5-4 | ASSFDRGGYT
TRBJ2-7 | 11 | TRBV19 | ASSLGLAGAQY
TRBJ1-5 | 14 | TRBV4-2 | ASSQDVQGANQPQH
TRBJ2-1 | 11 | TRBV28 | ASLAGSYNEQF
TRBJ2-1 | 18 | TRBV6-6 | ASSHPSGRSRDRGYNEQF
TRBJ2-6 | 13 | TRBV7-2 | ASRPQRGGANVLT
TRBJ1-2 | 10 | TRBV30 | AWSVYREGYT
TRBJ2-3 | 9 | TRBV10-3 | AISDEDTQY
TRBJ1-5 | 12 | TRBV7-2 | ASSLETGNQPQH
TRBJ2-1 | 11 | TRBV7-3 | ASSPSPQGEQF
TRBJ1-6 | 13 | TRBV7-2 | ASSPRTGNNSPLH
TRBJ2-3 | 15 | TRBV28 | ASSLWAAGGLGDTQY
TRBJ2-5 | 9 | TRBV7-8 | ASRHTETQY
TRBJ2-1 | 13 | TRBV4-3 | ASSQSPPKFNEQF
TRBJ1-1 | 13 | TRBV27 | ASSPQTGGLQGAF
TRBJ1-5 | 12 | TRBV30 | AWSEGTSNQPQH
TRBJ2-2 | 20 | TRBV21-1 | ASSRKRDAGTSGSVCTGELF
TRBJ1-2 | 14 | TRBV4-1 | ASSQDQTGGHYGYT
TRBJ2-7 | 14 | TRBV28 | ASSTATSGSGNEQY
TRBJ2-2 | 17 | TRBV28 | ASSPIGTGGRFGTGELF
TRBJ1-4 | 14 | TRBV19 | ASSIHPTGANEKLF
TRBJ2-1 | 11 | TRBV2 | ASSGGAYNEQF
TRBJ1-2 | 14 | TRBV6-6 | ASSYGEQGPLGGYT
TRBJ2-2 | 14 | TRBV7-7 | ASSLGASANTGELF
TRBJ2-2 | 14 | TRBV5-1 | ASRTLTGRATGELF
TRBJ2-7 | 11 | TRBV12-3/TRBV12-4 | ASSFVGGYEQY
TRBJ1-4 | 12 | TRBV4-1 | ASSQVDQGEKLF
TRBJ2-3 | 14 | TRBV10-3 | AISERRGPSTDTQY
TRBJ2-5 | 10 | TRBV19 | ASSRWAETQY
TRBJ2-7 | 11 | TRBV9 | ASSEGSAYEQY
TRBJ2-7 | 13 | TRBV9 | ASSPRAGDRYEQY
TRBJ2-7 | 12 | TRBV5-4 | ASSLGADSYEQY
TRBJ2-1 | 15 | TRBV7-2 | ASSLAWTSGSGDEQF
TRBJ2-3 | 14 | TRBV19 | ASSAPSGPSTDTQY
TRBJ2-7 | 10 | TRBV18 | ASSPRGGEQY
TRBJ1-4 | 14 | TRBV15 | ATSRGSNPAREKLF
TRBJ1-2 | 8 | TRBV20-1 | SADTGGYT
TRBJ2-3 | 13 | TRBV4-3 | ASSPALRGADTQY
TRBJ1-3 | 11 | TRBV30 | AWSLSSGNTIY
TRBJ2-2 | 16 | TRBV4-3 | ASSHQREGSWVTGELF
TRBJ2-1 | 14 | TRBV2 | ASSEARRDFAWGQF
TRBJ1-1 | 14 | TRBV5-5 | ASSYWLEAMNTEAF